This TCR beta chain was recovered during a study of beta chain features in type 1 diabetes. Study-wide findings and caveats: A moderate, significant TCRB CDR3 shortening appeared in type 1 diabetes across four CD4+ subsets.

This clone was observed a few times. Its cognate antigen is unknown. Germline loops: CDR1 MDHEN, CDR2 SYDVKM. CDR3 length: 13 amino acids. V was clipped by 8 bases and J by 6 bases, with 14 bases between them. Sequenced material consisted of expressed TCRB transcripts (all of the isolated RNA was reverse transcribed). Data came from immunoSEQ multiplex PCR; TCRdb stores just in-frame clones and leaves some out. Among 500,000 to 650,000 clones listed, over 10% were seen once. Using CD45RO/CCR7/CD25/CD127/CD95/CD27, CD4+ naive, central memory, regulatory and stem cell-like memory cells were sorted. The sample taken for sequencing was naive CD4+ T cells from blood. This clonotype was sampled from a man aged 25-45 years with type 1 diabetes. The gene calls are TRBV28 and TRBJ1-3, with D unresolved. CDR3 sequence: CASGRERANTIYF. For the CDR3, the DNA is TGTGCCAGCGGGCGGGAAAGGGCAAACACCATATATTTT.